This T cell receptor beta chain was sequenced in a study of OX40 agonist ivuxolimab in advanced cancers. The wider study: Clinicians treated patients with ivuxolimab, an agonistic anti-OX40 (CD134) antibody. Regarding the study as a whole: It was also the case that some nonresponders had low normalized T-cell clonal expansion. Circulating CD4+ and CD8+ T cells showed clonal expansion by week 6 at 0.1 to 3.0 mg/kg.

Clones were read by immunoSEQ multiplex PCR, and TCRdb kept only the in-frame ones, dropping some. The sample yields around 62,000 clones, roughly 87% seen once. This CDR3 comprises 14 residues. CDR1 KGHSH and CDR2 LQKENI come from the germline V gene. Between the trimmed V and J ends, which lost 6 bases and 0 bases, there was a span of 11 bases. Points on this clone: The antigen is unknown.

The chain combines TRBV18 with TRBJ1-1, with D perhaps TRBD1 (5 bases). Sequencing used CD4+ or CD8+ T cells sorted from blood, obtained in a trial of the OX40 agonist ivuxolimab. This receptor was identified in an adult with an advanced solid tumor such as melanoma, head and neck, liver or kidney cancer. The CDR3 is CASSPGNLNTEAFF. In DNA form, the CDR3 reads TGTGCCAGCTCGCCAGGGAATCTGAACACTGAAGCTTTCTTT.